These 18 T cell receptor beta chains were sequenced from one sample in a study of regulatory T cells in long-lasting Graves disease (dated by TCRdb to the early 2020s). Libraries were built with multiplex PCR. Sequencing relied on an Illumina HiSeq 4000. CDR3 regions were amplified by Arm-PCR with iRepertoire HTBI primers to construct TCR beta libraries. TCRdb ran its own pipeline on the public reads, namely fastp trimming at Q25 and MiXCR clone calling, and kept in-frame beta chains. Each entry merges the rows of one CDR3 protein and shows their most common DNA and genes. The sample table contains about 470,000 distinct CDR3 sequences; only one count was recorded for about 16% of them. The ten top clones hold over 15% of the sample. This sample's time point label indicates: newly diagnosed GD, antithyroid drugs for less than 3 months. For both TCR sequencing and RNA sequencing, RNA was extracted from PBMCs in TRIzol.

In addition, the sample was reused for a study of T cells in Graves' hyperthyroidism and ophthalmopathy.

The source was peripheral blood mononuclear cells (PBMCs), collected at new diagnosis, from a patient treated with antithyroid drugs. Receptors were obtained from a woman in her 30s with Graves disease. Donor details come from another sample of the same person, matched by shared clones.

This clonotype was counted only a few times. This chain uses TRBV28 with TRBJ2-7; TRBD2 is a possible D gene (5 bases). The length of the CDR3 is 14 residues. V was clipped by 5 bases and J by 4 bases, with 15 bases between them. CDR1 is MDHEN, CDR2 SYDVKM, per germline. CDR3 nucleotide sequence: TGTGCCAGCAGTCCCTTGGACTTTTCGTACGAGCAGTACTTC. Translating gives CASSPLDFSYEQYF.

This clonotype showed up just a few times. V usage is TRBV7-3 and J usage is TRBJ2-1; D possibly corresponds to TRBD2 (5 bases). The CDR3 is 16 amino acids. Trimming removed 5 bases at V and 5 bases at J, with 19 bases between. Germline assignment: CDR1 SGHTA and CDR2 FQGTGA. The CDR3 protein is CASSPRLALGNNEQFF. CDR3 sequence (DNA): TGTGCCAGCAGCCCCCGTCTAGCTTTGGGTAACAATGAGCAGTTCTTC.

A few counts support this clonotype. One junction end disagrees with the germline gene, perhaps due to a read error. The chain is built from TRBV30 and TRBJ1-2; D perhaps matches TRBD1 (6 bases). The CDR3 totals 13 residues. The germline CDR1 and CDR2 sequences are GTSNPN and SVGIG (reference sequence). The CDR3 protein is CAWRGQAGYGYIF. The CDR3 nucleotides read TGTGCCTGGCGGGGGCAGGCGGGTTATGGCTACATCTTC.

This clonotype has at least ten counts. The chain links TRBV10-3 to TRBJ1-2, with 8 bases identical to TRBD1. Germline-derived CDR1 and CDR2 are ENHRY and SYGVKD. The CDR3 runs to 15 residues. V trimming: 2 bases; J trimming: 2 bases; junction bases outside the gene matches: 4. This CDR3 reads CAISEPGTGNYGYTF. CDR3 nucleotides: TGTGCCATCAGTGAGCCCGGGACAGGAAACTATGGCTACACCTTC.

This clonotype was detected a few times. The chain couples TRBV20-1 to TRBJ1-1, with no clear D. CDR1 is DFQATT and CDR2 is SNEGSKA in the germline V gene (reference sequence). Trimming stripped 6 bases from V and 1 base from J, with 18 bases between. This CDR3 region has 15 residues. The CDR3 DNA reads as TGCAGTGCCATACCTCCGGGAACGGGGAACACTGAAGCTTTCTTT. Amino acid sequence: CSAIPPGTGNTEAFF.

This clonotype has a handful of counts. This chain connects TRBV10-3 to TRBJ1-5, with D unclear. Germline values: CDR1 ENHRY, CDR2 SYGVKD. CDR3 size: 15 residues. Trimming removed 2 bases at V and 8 bases at J, with 16 bases between. The CDR3 region is CAISERLTPLKPQHF. The CDR3 DNA reads TGTGCCATCAGTGAGAGGCTCACCCCCCTTAAGCCCCAGCATTTT.

Many counts were recorded for this clonotype. V is TRBV10-3 and J is TRBJ2-5; 14 bases are a match to TRBD2. The CDR3 has 15 amino acids. The V gene end was trimmed by 3 bases and the J gene end by 5 bases; junction bases not matched to a gene: 2. Germline lookup yields CDR1 ENHRY and CDR2 SYGVKD. CDR3 protein: CAISDRLAGGETQYF. The CDR3 bases are TGTGCCATCAGTGACCGACTAGCGGGAGGGGAGACCCAGTACTTC.

This clonotype was detected only a few times. The rearrangement joins TRBV6-2 or TRBV6-3 to TRBJ1-1, with TRBD1 identical over 7 bases. Unmatched junction bases numbered 4, after V lost 8 bases and J lost 1 base. This CDR3 is built from 13 residues. Germline values: CDR1 MNHEY, CDR2 SVGEGT. The CDR3 DNA follows: TGTGCCAGCCGGGACAGAGCGAACACTGAAGCTTTCTTT. As protein: CASRDRANTEAFF.

This clonotype has at least ten counts. This chain joins TRBV2 and TRBJ1-4; D perhaps matches TRBD1 (6 bases). The CDR3 sequence is 15 residues long. Germline V lookup: CDR1 SNHLY, CDR2 FYNNEI. Trimming cost V 6 bases and J 0 bases, with 11 bases left between them. The CDR3 region is CASRGGAATNEKLFF. In nucleotides, the CDR3 is TGTGCCAGCAGAGGGGGAGCTGCAACTAATGAAAAACTGTTTTTT.

The chain has TRBV2 and TRBJ2-4; no clear D. Trimming shortened V by 7 bases and J by 8 bases, and 21 bases separated the two germline ends. The CDR3 extends over 15 amino acids. Germline loops: CDR1 SNHLY, CDR2 FYNNEI. The CDR3 DNA reads as TGTGCCAGCAACGCGGAACAGACCTCTTCGGACATTCAGTACTTC. This encodes CASNAEQTSSDIQYF.

This clonotype was recorded many times. The chain carries TRBV12-3 or TRBV12-4 and TRBJ2-3; D is uncertain. The CDR3 has 11 residues. Trimming stripped 6 bases from V and 8 bases from J, with 9 bases between. The CDR3 nucleotides read TGTGCCAGCAGCCCCCTGTCTACGCAGTATTTT. This codes for CASSPLSTQYF.

V usage is TRBV18 and J usage is TRBJ2-1, with 8 bases lining up with TRBD2. The CDR3 totals 18 residues. The ends lost 1 base at V and 7 bases at J; junction bases unmatched: 15. Germline CDR1 reads KGHSH; CDR2 reads LQKENI. The CDR3 region has the DNA TGTGCCAGCTCACCACAAGTACCGGGAGGGCCCCGGGAAAATGAGCAGTTCTTC. Residues: CASSPQVPGGPRENEQFF. Full variable domain (rest looked up from reference TRBV18 and TRBJ2-1): NAGVMQNPRHLVRRRGQEARLRCSPMKGHSHVYWYRQLPEEGLKFMVYLQKENIIDESGMPKERFSAEFPKEGPSILRIQQVVRGDSAAYFCASSPQVPGGPRENEQFFGPGTRLTVL.

This clonotype occurred a few times. This chain connects TRBV27 to TRBJ2-7, with TRBD2 matching over 12 bases. V trimming: 9 bases; J trimming: 0 bases; junction bases outside the gene matches: 9. The CDR3 covers 16 residues. From germline, CDR1 is MNHEY and CDR2 SMNVEV (reference sequence). This CDR3 reads CASRPGTSGFSYEQYF. CDR3 coding DNA: TGTGCCAGTCGCCCAGGGACTAGCGGGTTCTCCTACGAGCAGTACTTC.

The chain is built from TRBV9 and TRBJ2-1; TRBD2 aligns across 12 bases. After removal of 2 bases from V and 7 bases from J, the junction contained 4 bases not matched to a gene. This CDR3 region has 15 residues. Germline CDR1 SGDLS, CDR2 YYNGEE. The CDR3 protein is CASSVGLAGNNEQFF. DNA for the CDR3: TGTGCCAGCAGCGTCGGACTAGCGGGGAATAATGAGCAGTTCTTC.

In its sample, this clonotype was seen many times. The J gene is TRBJ2-3, the V gene TRBV2; 14 positions match TRBD2. The CDR3 is made up of 16 amino acids. The germline V gene encodes CDR1 SNHLY and CDR2 FYNNEI. V lost 4 bases, J lost 5 bases, and 5 bases stayed unmatched. Here the CDR3 reads CASSGEGLAGVDTQYF. For the CDR3, the DNA is TGTGCCAGCAGTGGAGAGGGACTAGCGGGAGTAGATACGCAGTATTTT.

This sequence joins TRBV20-1 and TRBJ2-1; 13 bases are a match to TRBD2. Unmatched junction bases numbered 7, after V lost 4 bases and J lost 7 bases. The CDR3 covers 15 residues. In germline, CDR1 is DFQATT, CDR2 SNEGSKA (reference sequence). The CDR3, as DNA: TGCAGTGCTAAACTAGCGGGAGGGAGTATGAATGAGCAGTTCTTC. It encodes CSAKLAGGSMNEQFF.

This clonotype has more than one count but fewer than ten. The chain links TRBV19 to TRBJ2-4; D remains unclear. V lost 7 bases and J lost 1, with 17 bases in between. This CDR3 has 16 residues. Germline CDR1 is LNHDA and CDR2 is SQIVND (reference sequence). CDR3 coding DNA: TGTGCCAGTAAAGACCTCCCGGGCGAGGCCAAAAACATTCAGTACTTC. It codes for CASKDLPGEAKNIQYF.

V is TRBV28 and J is TRBJ1-2; D ambiguous. V lost 5 bases and J 0 bases, leaving 10 bases between the germline ends. Per germline, CDR1 MDHEN and CDR2 SYDVKM. The CDR3 loop spans 14 amino acids. Written as DNA, the CDR3 is TGTGCCAGCAGTCCCCACACCACTAACTATGGCTACACCTTC. Translation gives CASSPHTTNYGYTF.